This T cell receptor (beta chain) was observed in a study of T cells after yellow fever vaccination. Study overall: Preparation used SMART-Seq v4 Ultra Low Input for the low-cell-number fractions. General study points: Few clonotypes appeared in both CD4 and CD8 compartments. Reappearance after the booster was observed for most primary-vaccination clones (96% CD4, roughly 88% CD8).

The CDR3 has 16 amino acids. CDR1 and CDR2 from the germline V gene are LNHDA and SQIVND (reference sequence). V shed 5 bases and J 0 bases; nucleotides not matched to a gene: 10. As TCR cDNA was made by 5'RACE template switching, a universal primer site and UMIs were added. TCRdb processed the 5' RACE reads anew with MiXCR; each CDR3 protein has one entry. The sample shows roughly 74,000 distinct CDR3 sequences, about 6.6% of them seen only once. This clonotype was seen a few times. Its target is not known. This chain links TRBV19 with TRBJ2-7; 7 bases are shared with TRBD1. The receptor was derived from a man younger than 35 who received the YFV17D yellow fever vaccine. Source: CD8+ T cells sorted from PBMCs, taken about 5 days after the first yellow fever vaccination. CDR3 DNA sequence: TGTGCCAGTAGTGCCTCGACAGGGCCGTTCTCCTACGAGCAGTACTTC. Protein: CASSASTGPFSYEQYF.